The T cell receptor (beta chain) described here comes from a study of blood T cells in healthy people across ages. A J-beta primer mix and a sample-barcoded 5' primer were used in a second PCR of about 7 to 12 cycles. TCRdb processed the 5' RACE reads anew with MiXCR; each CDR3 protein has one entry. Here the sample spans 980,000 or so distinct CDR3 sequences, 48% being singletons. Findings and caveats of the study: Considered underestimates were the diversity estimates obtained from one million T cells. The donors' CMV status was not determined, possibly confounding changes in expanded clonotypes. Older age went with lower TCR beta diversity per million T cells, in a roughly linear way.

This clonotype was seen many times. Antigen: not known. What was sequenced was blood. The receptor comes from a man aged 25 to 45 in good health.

CDR3 nucleotides: TGTGCTCTAGCGGGGGACCTCACAGATACGCAGTATTTT. Its protein product is CALAGDLTDTQYF. The chain combines TRBV10-3 with TRBJ2-3, with TRBD2 identical over 10 bases. Germline CDR1 and CDR2: ENHRY and SYGVKD. The length of the CDR3 is 13 residues.